Listed here are 5 T cell receptor beta chains from one sample, sequenced in a study of blood T cell repertoires in COVID-19. Assay used: immunoSEQ multiplex PCR; TCRdb lists only in-frame clones, some missing. The table records about 270,000 clones, about nine tenths of them present only once. The specimen was peripheral blood. These receptors were collected from a man over 45 with acute or convalescent COVID-19.

The J gene is TRBJ2-3, the V gene TRBV3-1 (or the pseudogene TRBV3-2); the match to TRBD1 covers 9 bases. V was pared by 1 base and J by 4 bases, with 3 bases of the junction left unmatched. CDR1 is LGHDT and CDR2 is YNNKEL in the germline V gene (reference sequence). The CDR3 has 15 amino acids. The CDR3 DNA reads TGTGCCAGCAGCCAAGGGACAGGGGCCCCAGATACGCAGTATTTT. Amino acid sequence: CASSQGTGAPDTQYF.

This chain connects TRBV5-1 to TRBJ1-1; 7 bases match TRBD1. This CDR3 comprises 13 residues. Trimming cost V 0 bases and J 9 bases; bases outside gene matches: 5. CDR1 and CDR2 (germline): SGHRS, YFSETQ. CDR3 amino acids: CASSLGGQNKAFF. DNA of the CDR3: TGCGCCAGCAGCTTGGGGGGACAGAATAAAGCTTTCTTT.

V is TRBV5-1 and J is TRBJ1-1; 8 positions agree with TRBD1. J gave up 4 bases and V 0 bases, and 8 bases lay outside the gene matches. Germline V gene lookup returns CDR1 SGHRS and CDR2 YFSETQ. The CDR3 contains 16 residues. The CDR3 bases are TGCGCCAGCAGCTTGGGGCCCCAGGGGGCAGGCACTGAAGCTTTCTTT. This encodes CASSLGPQGAGTEAFF.

The chain recombines TRBV5-1 with TRBJ1-2, with 7 bases aligning to TRBD1. From germline, CDR1 is SGHRS and CDR2 YFSETQ. This CDR3 has 14 amino acids. V lost 1 base to trimming and J lost 8 bases; unmatched junction nucleotides: 8. In DNA form, the CDR3 reads TGCGCCAGCAGCTTGCCGACAGGGCCGGGAGGCTACACCTTC. Its protein product is CASSLPTGPGGYTF. Full variable domain (outside the CDR3, taken from reference TRBV5-1 and TRBJ1-2): KAGVTQTPRYLIKTRGQQVTLSCSPISGHRSVSWYQQTPGQGLQFLFEYFSETQRNKGNFPGRFSGRQFSNSRSEMNVSTLELGDSALYLCASSLPTGPGGYTFGSGTRLTVV.

The J gene is TRBJ1-1, the V gene TRBV7-2, with D perhaps TRBD1 (5 bases). The CDR3 contains 15 residues. V lost 5 bases to trimming and J lost 0 bases, with 13 bases between them. CDR1 and CDR2 from the germline V gene are SGHTA and FQGNSA. The CDR3 sequence is CASSHDSTMNTEAFF. CDR3 in DNA: TGTGCCAGCAGCCATGACAGTACCATGAACACTGAAGCTTTCTTT.